Each of the 19 T cell receptor beta chains below was sequenced from the same sample in a study of cytomegalovirus exposure and HLA in healthy donors. The PCR was carried out with 60 Vbeta primers and 13 Jbeta primers. Measured with immunoSEQ multiplex PCR; TCRdb has only the in-frame clones, and not every one. The sample carries about 160,000 clones, 75% recorded once. Sample: PBMCs. The receptors were gathered from a woman aged 50 to 60 in good health and CMV-seropositive.

The chain uses TRBV7-9 and TRBJ2-3, with 8 bases aligning to TRBD2. Germline CDR1 is SEHNR and CDR2 is FQNEAQ (reference sequence). This CDR3 has 16 residues. V trimming: 4 bases; J trimming: 6 bases; junction bases outside the gene matches: 12. CDR3 amino acids: CASSYPPGGAYDTQYF. CDR3 DNA: TGTGCCAGCAGCTACCCCCCCGGGGGGGCCTACGATACGCAGTATTTT.

The rearrangement links TRBV5-6 to TRBJ2-3; 7 bases are shared with TRBD2. The junction had 2 bases not matched to a gene; V was cut back by 1 base and J by 0 bases. The length of the CDR3 is 15 residues. Germline-derived CDR1 and CDR2 are SGHDT and YYEEEE. The CDR3, as DNA: TGTGCCAGCAGCTTGTGGGGGGGGAGCACAGATACGCAGTATTTT. Its translation is CASSLWGGSTDTQYF.

The chain recombines TRBV2 with TRBJ2-2; TRBD1 might be the D (7 bases). The CDR3 runs 16 residues. V dropped 7 bases and J dropped 7 bases, with 22 bases sitting between them. From germline, CDR1 is SNHLY and CDR2 FYNNEI. The CDR3: CASKTRTGGRNGELFF. CDR3 nucleotide sequence: TGTGCCAGCAAAACTCGGACAGGTGGGAGGAACGGGGAGCTGTTTTTT.

The V and J genes are TRBV2 and TRBJ1-2; D is unclear. The V gene's germline CDR1 is SNHLY and CDR2 FYNNEI. The CDR3 spans 15 residues. The V gene lost 0 bases and the J gene lost 6 bases, with 14 bases spanning the gap. This chain's CDR3 is CASSEANSLSDGYTF. The CDR3 DNA follows: TGTGCCAGCAGTGAAGCGAACAGCCTCTCCGATGGCTACACCTTC.

This clone showed up just a few times. The chain combines TRBV4-1 with TRBJ2-5; TRBD2 agrees at 16 bases. This CDR3 is built from 18 residues. Germline CDR1 reads MGHRA; CDR2 reads YSYEKL. The ends lost 0 bases at V and 5 bases at J; junction bases unmatched: 6. The CDR3 is CASSQDGTSGGVGETQYF. CDR3 DNA: TGCGCCAGCAGCCAAGACGGGACTAGCGGGGGGGTAGGGGAGACCCAGTACTTC.

The chain links TRBV19 to TRBJ1-2; perhaps TRBD1 as D (6 bases). The ends were cut back, 0 bases at V and 4 bases at J, with 12 bases in the middle. Germline V lookup: CDR1 LNHDA, CDR2 SQIVND (reference sequence). The CDR3 length is 15 residues. The CDR3 sequence is CASSIDVIGGYGYTF. CDR3 nucleotides: TGTGCCAGTAGTATAGACGTCATAGGGGGCTATGGCTACACCTTC. Looking up the rest from reference TRBV19 and TRBJ1-2 gives the full variable domain: DGGITQSPKYLFRKEGQNVTLSCEQNLNHDAMYWYRQDPGQGLRLIYYSQIVNDFQKGDIAEGYSVSREKKESFPLTVTSAQKNPTAFYLCASSIDVIGGYGYTFGSGTRLTVV.

The chain combines TRBV2 with TRBJ2-6; possible D gene TRBD1, 7 bases. The V end lost 11 bases, the J end lost 0 bases, and 17 bases lay between the germline ends. CDR1 SNHLY and CDR2 FYNNEI come from the germline V gene. This CDR3 region has 16 residues. This chain's CDR3 is CAGGGTVSSGANVLTF. CDR3 coding DNA: TGTGCCGGAGGCGGGACAGTGAGCTCTGGGGCCAACGTCCTGACTTTC.

The chain uses TRBV7-2 and TRBJ1-1; possibly TRBD1 for D (6 bases). Germline values: CDR1 SGHTA, CDR2 FQGNSA. The CDR3 length is 17 residues. The V gene lost 5 bases and the J gene lost 0 bases, with 19 bases spanning the gap. For the CDR3, the DNA is TGTGCCAGCAGCCCTGTTCGGGGGGGCGATGTGAACACTGAAGCTTTCTTT. Translation: CASSPVRGGDVNTEAFF.

This rearrangement joins TRBV6-6 to TRBJ1-6; TRBD1 agrees at 9 bases. Looked up from germline, CDR1 is MNHNY and CDR2 is SVGAGI (reference sequence). With 5 bases clipped from V and 9 bases from J, the junction kept 5 bases outside the gene matches. This CDR3 spans 14 amino acids. CDR3 nucleotides: TGTGCCAGCAGTGCGGACAGGGGAAGTTCACCCCTCCACTTT. This gives the protein CASSADRGSSPLHF.

The chain recombines TRBV15 with TRBJ2-1; TRBD2 might be the D (5 bases). CDR1 LNHNV and CDR2 YYDKDF come from the germline V gene (reference sequence). The CDR3 runs 14 residues. V was pared by 0 bases and J by 9 bases, with 12 bases between. The CDR3 region is CATSRETGRSEQFF. CDR3 nucleotide sequence: TGTGCCACCAGCAGAGAAACGGGGAGAAGTGAGCAGTTCTTC.

This clone came up a few times. CDR3 in DNA: TGCGCCAGCAGCTTGGCCGGGGGTCGAGGAGAGACCCAGTACTTC. It translates to CASSLAGGRGETQYF. The chain carries TRBV5-1 and TRBJ2-5; TRBD2 might be the D (6 bases). Germline values: CDR1 SGHRS, CDR2 YFSETQ. The V end lost 0 bases, the J end lost 4 bases, and 13 bases lay between the germline ends. CDR3 size: 15 residues.

Here the CDR3 reads CASSFGHSNTEAFF. CDR3 DNA sequence: TGTGCCAGCAGCTTCGGACACTCGAACACTGAAGCTTTCTTT. V is TRBV11-2 and J is TRBJ1-1; TRBD1 is a possible D gene (5 bases). There are 14 residues in the CDR3. Trimming left V 3 bases short and J 1 base short, with 9 bases between. The V gene's germline CDR1 is SGHAT and CDR2 FQNNGV.

This clone appeared once. The chain is built from TRBV5-4 and TRBJ1-2, with D perhaps TRBD1 (6 bases). The CDR3 is 15 amino acids. Deletions cut 3 bases from V and 7 bases from J, with 19 bases between. CDR1 and CDR2 from the germline V gene are SGHNT and YYREEE (reference sequence). The CDR3 DNA follows: TGTGCCAGCAGCTCGGGGTCAGGGGATGTCGGTGGCTACACCTTC. Amino acids: CASSSGSGDVGGYTF.

CDR3 nucleotides: TGCGCCAGCAGCTTGAGCTCCGATTACGAGCAGTACTTC. It encodes CASSLSSDYEQYF. J is TRBJ2-7 and V is TRBV5-1; D unclear. The CDR3 has 13 residues. Germline V gene lookup returns CDR1 SGHRS and CDR2 YFSETQ. The V and J ends lost 1 base and 4 bases respectively, with 9 bases between them.

The rearrangement links TRBV6-1 to TRBJ1-4; D perhaps matches TRBD1 (5 bases). Per the germline V gene, CDR1 is MNHNS and CDR2 is SASEGT. V was shortened by 6 bases and J by 7 bases, with 18 bases between the two germline ends. The CDR3 runs to 15 residues. CDR3 DNA: TGTGCCAGCAGAGAGCATTGGGGGGGTGGTGAAAAACTGTTTTTT. It specifies CASREHWGGGEKLFF.

The chain recombines TRBV5-1 with TRBJ2-1, with TRBD2 identical over 7 bases. Trimming at V came to 3 bases and at J to 2 bases, leaving 5 bases not matched to a gene. Germline CDR1 reads SGHRS; CDR2 reads YFSETQ. The CDR3 length is 15 residues. The CDR3 reads CASSSAGGTYNEQFF. The CDR3 DNA is TGCGCCAGCAGCTCCGCCGGGGGGACCTACAATGAGCAGTTCTTC.

This clone was counted a few times. The chain is built from TRBV19 and TRBJ1-2; TRBD1 is a possible D gene (5 bases). Per germline, CDR1 LNHDA and CDR2 SQIVND (reference sequence). Trimming took off 1 base at V and 6 bases at J, with 15 bases between the two ends. This CDR3 is 15 amino acids long. The CDR3 sequence: CASSIVLEQVHGYTF. CDR3 DNA: TGTGCCAGTAGTATAGTATTAGAACAGGTCCATGGCTACACCTTC.

The table lists this clone with a count of one. V and J are TRBV19 and TRBJ1-5, with D possibly being TRBD1 (6 bases). The CDR3 is 13 amino acids. Trimming removed 4 bases from V and 6 bases from J, with 10 bases in between. Looked up from germline, CDR1 is LNHDA and CDR2 is SQIVND (reference sequence). The CDR3 DNA follows: TGTGCCAGTAGTAACAGGGAATTTCAGCCCCAGCATTTT. Translated, it gives CASSNREFQPQHF.

CDR3 DNA: TGCGCCAGCAGCCAACGCGACAGGGGGGGGAACACTGAAGCTTTCTTT. Translated: CASSQRDRGGNTEAFF. The chain carries TRBV4-1 and TRBJ1-1; 9 bases line up with TRBD1. The V gene's germline CDR1 is MGHRA and CDR2 YSYEKL. The CDR3 length is 16 residues. V shed 2 bases and J 1 base; nucleotides not matched to a gene: 5.